Sequencing of this T cell receptor (beta chain) was carried out in a study of identical twins. This clonotype has just a few counts. Its specificity is not known. Findings of the study overall: Reduced insertions were recorded for abundant cord blood beta clonotypes, with no such pattern in memory repertoires. There is a chance that invariant MAIT and iNKT cells partially muddied zero-insertion analyses.

The cDNA had a unique molecular identifier and a template-switch universal primer site. TCRdb fed the 5' RACE reads into MiXCR, producing one record per CDR3 protein. The data contain 450,000 or so distinct CDR3 sequences, 12% to 15% of them seen just once; the ten biggest clones take up over 0.5%. CDR1 and CDR2 (germline): MNHEY, SVGEGT. CDR3 length equals 16 residues. The V and J ends lost 4 bases and 6 bases, in that order; junction bases with no gene match: 10. Separately, the same data were catalogued under a study of yellow fever vaccine responses in identical twins. That source notes: Each twin's T cell response to the vaccine was reported to look partly convergent and partly personalized.

The chain recombines TRBV6-2 or TRBV6-3 with TRBJ1-5, with 9 bases lining up with TRBD1. The sequence was obtained from a woman in her late teens or twenties in good health. Input material: CD4+ T cells sorted from blood. The CDR3 loop reads CASSSLQGARGQPQHF. The CDR3 DNA sequence: TGTGCCAGCAGTTCCTTACAGGGGGCGCGTGGTCAGCCCCAGCATTTT.